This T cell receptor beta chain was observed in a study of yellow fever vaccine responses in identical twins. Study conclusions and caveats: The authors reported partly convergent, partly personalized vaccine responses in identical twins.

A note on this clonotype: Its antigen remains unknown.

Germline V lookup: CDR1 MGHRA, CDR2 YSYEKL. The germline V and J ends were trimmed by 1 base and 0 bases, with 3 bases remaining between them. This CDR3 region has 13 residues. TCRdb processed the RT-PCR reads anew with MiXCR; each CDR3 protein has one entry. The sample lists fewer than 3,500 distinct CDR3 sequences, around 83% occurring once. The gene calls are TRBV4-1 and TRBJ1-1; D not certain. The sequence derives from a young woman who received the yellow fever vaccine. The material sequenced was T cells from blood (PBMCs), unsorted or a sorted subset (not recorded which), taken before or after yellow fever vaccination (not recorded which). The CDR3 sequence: CASSQGMNTEAFF. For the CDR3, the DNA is TGCGCCAGCAGCCAAGGTATGAACACTGAAGCTTTCTTT.